This passage covers 2 T cell receptor beta chains from one sample sequenced in a study of identical twins. A single record per CDR3 protein comes from TCRdb applying MiXCR to the 5' RACE reads. The table has roughly 220,000 distinct CDR3 sequences, approximately 7.1% seen once. The same data also went into a second study, on T cells expressing NK-cell markers.

Sequenced input: CD8+ T cells sorted from blood. These receptors came from a woman aged 18-35 years in good health.

The chain links TRBV12-3 or TRBV12-4 to TRBJ2-5; D is perhaps TRBD2 (5 bases). CDR3 length equals 15 residues. V lost 3 bases and J lost 2, with 13 bases in between. CDR3 in amino acids: CASSFGLERQETQYF. The CDR3, as DNA: TGTGCCAGCAGTTTTGGTTTGGAGCGGCAAGAGACCCAGTACTTC.

This rearrangement joins TRBV24-1 to TRBJ1-2; D call uncertain. This CDR3 contains 11 residues. V lost 0 bases, J lost 6 bases, and 1 base lay in between. CDR1 is KGHDR and CDR2 is SFDVKD in the germline V gene. CDR3 sequence (DNA): TGTGCCACCAGTGATTTGAATGGCTACACCTTC. Translating it yields CATSDLNGYTF.